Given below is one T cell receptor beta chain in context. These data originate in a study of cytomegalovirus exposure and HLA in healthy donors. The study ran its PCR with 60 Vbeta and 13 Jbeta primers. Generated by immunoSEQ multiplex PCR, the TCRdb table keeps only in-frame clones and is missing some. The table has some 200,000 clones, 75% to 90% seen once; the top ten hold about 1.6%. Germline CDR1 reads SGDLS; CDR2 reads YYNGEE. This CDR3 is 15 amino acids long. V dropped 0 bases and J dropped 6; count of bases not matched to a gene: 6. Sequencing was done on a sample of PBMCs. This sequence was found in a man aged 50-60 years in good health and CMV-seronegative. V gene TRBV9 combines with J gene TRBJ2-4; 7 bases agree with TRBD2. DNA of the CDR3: TGTGCCAGCAGCGTAGGGGGAGGGAATGGAAACATTCAGTACTTC. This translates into CASSVGGGNGNIQYF.